This T cell receptor beta chain was profiled in a study of OX40 agonist ivuxolimab in advanced cancers. Study outcomes and limitations: Clonal expansion by week 6 occurred in CD4+ and CD8+ blood T cells (at 0.1 to 3.0 mg/kg).

For this clone: Its antigen is as yet unknown.

Method: immunoSEQ multiplex PCR; TCRdb's copy keeps in-frame clones and lacks some. The table shows more than 10,000 clones, with 75% to 95% occurring only once. This CDR3 region has 12 residues. V was cut by 10 bases and J by 5 bases, with 14 bases left in between. Looked up from germline, CDR1 is MDHEN and CDR2 is SYDVKM. Sequencing used CD4+ or CD8+ T cells sorted from blood, obtained in a trial of the OX40 agonist ivuxolimab. This TCR derives from an adult with an advanced solid tumor such as melanoma, head and neck, liver or kidney cancer. The chain recombines TRBV28 with TRBJ2-5, with D perhaps given as TRBD1 or TRBD2 (5 bases each). Here the CDR3 reads CAIGVWGETQYF. Written as DNA, the CDR3 is TGTGCCATAGGGGTTTGGGGGGAGACCCAGTACTTC.